This entry features one T cell receptor (beta chain) sequence. The germline V and J ends were trimmed by 5 bases and 0 bases, with 4 bases remaining between them. The CDR3 is made up of 13 amino acids. Per germline, CDR1 KGHDR and CDR2 SFDVKD. Produced via immunoSEQ multiplex PCR; TCRdb's table is partial and in-frame only. The profile shows about 89,000 clones, under 95% of them singletons. This sample stems from a study of blood T cell repertoires in COVID-19. The sequence was obtained from a human donor with active COVID-19. The donor label of this sample is uncertain. The rearrangement uses TRBV24-1 and TRBJ2-1; D remains unclear. The sample consisted of peripheral blood. CDR3 protein: CATSVGSYNEQFF. The CDR3 coding sequence is TGTGCCACCAGTGTCGGCTCCTACAATGAGCAGTTCTTC.